This T cell receptor (beta chain) was recovered during a study of blood T cell repertoires in COVID-19. Sequencing was performed with immunoSEQ multiplex PCR; in TCRdb, only in-frame clones are kept and a portion is missing. The table has 140,000 to 150,000 clones, approximately 83% seen once. The germline CDR1 and CDR2 sequences are SNHLY and FYNNEI. After removal of 6 bases from V and 0 bases from J, the junction contained 3 bases not matched to a gene. This CDR3 is 15 amino acids long. The chain joins TRBV2 to TRBJ2-2, with TRBD2 matching 8 bases. This clonotype originated in an older woman with COVID-19, enrolled during active disease. The sample comprised peripheral blood. The CDR3: CASRALAANTGELFF. The DNA for the CDR3 is TGTGCCAGCAGGGCACTAGCGGCGAACACCGGGGAGCTGTTTTTT.